This TCR beta chain stems from a study of human T cells and chemical hapten exposure. Findings and caveats of the study: Once DPC sensitization occurred, TCRs above 1 in 1000 frequency showed no change.

Time point defined: patch test 3, about 24 weeks after DPC sensitization. Noted treatment: therapeutic diphenylcyclopropenone sensitization with weekly scalp DPC. Trimming took 4 bases from V and 6 from J, leaving 10 bases between them. Per germline, CDR1 LGHNA and CDR2 YNFKEQ. This CDR3 has 13 residues. TCRdb analysed the RACE reads with MiXCR anew, one entry per CDR3 protein. This sample has about 120,000 distinct CDR3 sequences, with over 9% found just once. On this clonotype itself: Antigen specificity is unknown.

The sample here was whole blood, taken in connection with sensitization to the hapten diphenylcyclopropenone (DPC). The sequence was obtained from a woman in her 50s with alopecia areata. Some clones in this sample may be carry-over from other donors' samples. This chain joins TRBV4-2 and TRBJ1-5, with D unclear. The DNA of the CDR3 is TGTGCCAGCAGCCCACGGGTGACTCAGCCCCAGCATTTT. Its protein is CASSPRVTQPQHF.